Below, one T cell receptor beta chain is given with its context. Germline DNA was also extracted, while the blood RNA originated from unsorted whole blood. V dropped 2 bases and J dropped 10 bases, with 14 bases sitting between them. The germline V gene has CDR1 MGHRA and CDR2 YSYEKL. The CDR3 spans 13 residues. A constant-region primer primed TCR beta cDNA synthesis from about 0.45 ug of total RNA. Slightly modified ARM-PCR served as the procedure for the TCR beta libraries. These libraries came from three rounds of nested multiplex PCR. Use of TRBV1-TRBV30 forward primers with a C-beta reverse primer characterized the first two PCR rounds, which lasted about 11 cycles each. TCRdb reprocessed the multiplex PCR reads with MiXCR, giving one entry per CDR3 protein. The sample records fewer than 350,000 distinct CDR3 sequences, approximately 65% being singletons. This sample was included in a study of tumor-infiltrating lymphocytes in primary liver carcinoma. Whole-study context: Surgical resection served as treatment for the primary liver carcinoma of these patients.

This clonotype originated in a man aged 40-49 years with primary liver carcinoma and hepatitis B virus infection. This sequence joins TRBV4-1 and TRBJ1-2; no definite D call. The sample was peripheral blood. The CDR3 bases are TGCGCCAGCAGCCAATTCGGCCTACGTGTCTACACCTTC. Its translation: CASSQFGLRVYTF.